This T cell receptor beta chain was recorded in a study of control samples from healthy donors and cancer patients. This clone has more than one count but fewer than ten. One end of the junction does not line up with germline, which may come from a read error. The protocol was immunoSEQ multiplex PCR, while the TCRdb copy is restricted to in-frame clones and leaves out a portion. Among 210,000 or so clones, about 90% were seen once, and the ten largest hold 1.5% to 2%. Sequencing input: blood. This sequence was found in a man aged 25 to 40 in good health.

DNA of the CDR3: TGTGCCAGCAGCTTAGATTCTGGCAGCGGAGTAAGATTC. Translated, it gives CASSLDSGSGVRF. This chain uses TRBV7-9 with TRBJ2-7; D possibly corresponds to TRBD2 (5 bases). The CDR3 length is 13 residues. Germline V gene sequence: CDR1 SEHNR, CDR2 FQNEAQ (reference sequence).